One sample yielded the 29 T cell receptor beta chains listed below, sequenced in a study of CD8+ T cells in alopecia areata. The sequencing template was cDNA reverse transcribed from extracted RNA. Generated by immunoSEQ multiplex PCR, the TCRdb table keeps only in-frame clones and is missing some. The data hold some 170,000 clones, with 50% to 60% observed a single time. The material sequenced was CD4+ T cells sorted from blood, taken at week 0. Source of these receptors: a human donor with alopecia areata.

The chain links TRBV27 to TRBJ1-6, with D perhaps TRBD1 (6 bases). V lost 6 bases and J 5 bases, leaving 20 bases between the germline ends. The CDR3 loop spans 17 amino acids. In germline, CDR1 is MNHEY, CDR2 SMNVEV (reference sequence). DNA of the CDR3: TGTGCCAGCAGGAGGGGGGACTCTCTTCCTCATAATTCACCCCTCCACTTT. This codes for CASRRGDSLPHNSPLHF.

The chain couples TRBV30 to TRBJ1-1; D remains ambiguous. V dropped 3 bases and J dropped 3 bases, with 8 bases sitting between them. Germline CDR1 and CDR2: GTSNPN and SVGIG (reference sequence). There are 12 residues in the CDR3. CDR3 region: CAWSRLDTEAFF. DNA of the CDR3: TGTGCCTGGAGCCGGCTTGACACTGAAGCTTTCTTT.

This clone was picked up a small number of times. The chain uses TRBV30 and TRBJ1-4; D may be TRBD1 (6 bases). CDR1 and CDR2 from the germline V gene are GTSNPN and SVGIG (reference sequence). The CDR3 is 17 residues long. Trimming took 0 bases from V and 8 from J, leaving 22 bases between them. CDR3 amino acids: CAWSVPPRRGLKEKLFF. CDR3 DNA: TGTGCCTGGAGTGTACCCCCCCGCAGGGGCCTGAAGGAAAAACTGTTTTTT.

The rearrangement joins TRBV30 to TRBJ1-3; no firm D call. V lost 5 bases, J lost 4 bases, and 9 bases lay in between. The germline CDR1 and CDR2 sequences are GTSNPN and SVGIG (reference sequence). CDR3 length: 12 residues. CDR3: CAWDLRGNTIYF. CDR3 DNA: TGTGCCTGGGATCTAAGGGGAAACACCATATATTTT.

The chain carries TRBV6-6 and TRBJ1-1; 10 positions match TRBD1. The V and J ends lost 6 bases and 4 bases, in that order; junction bases with no gene match: 11. There are 16 residues in the CDR3. The germline V gene encodes CDR1 MNHNY and CDR2 SVGAGI (reference sequence). CDR3 protein: CASSTGTGVLGTEAFF. The CDR3 bases are TGTGCCAGCAGCACCGGGACAGGGGTTTTAGGCACTGAAGCTTTCTTT.

This clone was picked up one time. The rearrangement uses TRBV30 and TRBJ2-3; D possibly corresponds to TRBD2 (7 bases). The length of the CDR3 is 13 residues. The germline CDR1 and CDR2 sequences are GTSNPN and SVGIG (reference sequence). Trimming pared 3 bases from V and 5 bases from J, leaving 12 bases between. DNA of the CDR3: TGTGCCTGGAGCGGGGGGCCTGGAGATACGCAGTATTTT. It is translated as CAWSGGPGDTQYF.

This chain links TRBV29-1 with TRBJ2-7; D gene uncertain. Germline V gene sequence: CDR1 SQVTM, CDR2 ANQGSEA. The CDR3 is 13 residues long. V was cut by 5 bases and J by 5 bases, with 16 bases left in between. The CDR3 coding sequence is TGCAGCGTTAGTAACACTCTGATGGACGAGCAGTACTTC. It codes for CSVSNTLMDEQYF.

The J gene is TRBJ1-1, the V gene TRBV5-6, with TRBD1 identical over 9 bases. Germline V gene data show CDR1 as SGHDT and CDR2 as YYEEEE. This CDR3 contains 13 residues. J was trimmed by 1 base and V by 10 bases; bases with no gene match: 5. The CDR3 is CAYVQGANTEAFF. The CDR3 DNA is TGTGCCTATGTACAGGGGGCGAACACTGAAGCTTTCTTT. Full variable domain (remainder filled in from reference TRBV5-6 and TRBJ1-1): DAGVTQSPTHLIKTRGQQVTLRCSPKSGHDTVSWYQQALGQGPQFIFQYYEEEERQRGNFPDRFSGHQFPNYSSELNVNALLLGDSALYLCAYVQGANTEAFFGQGTRLTVV.

The table lists this clone with a count of one. The chain combines TRBV30 with TRBJ1-2, with 8 bases identical to TRBD1. Germline CDR1 is GTSNPN and CDR2 is SVGIG (reference sequence). The CDR3 is made up of 13 amino acids. V trimming: 7 bases; J trimming: 5 bases; junction bases outside the gene matches: 9. The CDR3 DNA reads TGTGCCTTCCCAGGACAGGGTGGGTATGGCTACACCTTC. As protein: CAFPGQGGYGYTF. Full variable domain (missing parts from reference TRBV30 and TRBJ1-2): SQTIHQWPATLVQPVGSPLSLECTVEGTSNPNLYWYRQAAGRGLQLLFYSVGIGQISSEVPQNLSASRPQDRQFILSSKKLLLSDSGFYLCAFPGQGGYGYTFGSGTRLTVV.

The chain is built from TRBV20-1 and TRBJ2-5; D perhaps matches TRBD2 (6 bases). V dropped 6 bases and J dropped 4 bases, with 9 bases sitting between them. Germline V lookup: CDR1 DFQATT, CDR2 SNEGSKA (reference sequence). The CDR3 has 11 residues. The CDR3 spells CSAPTRETQYF. As DNA, the CDR3 is TGCAGTGCCCCGACTAGAGAGACCCAGTACTTC.

There are a few counts of this clone. J is TRBJ2-6 and V is TRBV19; no definite D call. The ends were cut back, 9 bases at V and 2 bases at J, with 11 bases in the middle. Germline V gene sequence: CDR1 LNHDA, CDR2 SQIVND (reference sequence). The CDR3 length is 14 residues. CDR3 loop: CASRSGAGANVLTF. CDR3 coding DNA: TGTGCCAGCCGCTCAGGTGCTGGGGCCAACGTCCTGACTTTC.

This clone came up a few times. V and J are TRBV29-1 and TRBJ1-1; D not certain. From germline, CDR1 is SQVTM and CDR2 ANQGSEA. V lost 7 bases, J lost 0 bases, and 15 bases lay in between. The CDR3 loop spans 14 amino acids. For the CDR3, the DNA is TGCAGCGCTGGGCACAGTTTTATGAACACTGAAGCTTTCTTT. Translation: CSAGHSFMNTEAFF. Combining the CDR3 with reference TRBV29-1 and TRBJ1-1 gives the whole variable domain SAVISQKPSRDICQRGTSLTIQCQVDSQVTMMFWYRQQPGQSLTLIATANQGSEATYESGFVIDKFPISRPNLTFSTLTVSNMSPEDSSIYLCSAGHSFMNTEAFFGQGTRLTVV.

The V call is TRBV18, the J call TRBJ1-1; 10 positions match TRBD1. With 3 bases clipped from V and 4 bases from J, the junction kept 8 bases outside the gene matches. CDR3 length: 16 amino acids. Germline values: CDR1 KGHSH, CDR2 LQKENI. This chain's CDR3 is CASSPRTGGSGTEAFF. The DNA of the CDR3 is TGTGCCAGCTCACCCCGGACAGGGGGATCGGGCACTGAAGCTTTCTTT.

The table lists this clone with a few counts. The CDR3 DNA reads TGTGCTAGTGGCTCCGGGACAGGGGCTTTGACTGGGAATTCACCCCTCCACTTT. It specifies CASGSGTGALTGNSPLHF. The genes are TRBV12-5 and TRBJ1-6; 10 bases align to TRBD1. CDR1 is LGHNT, CDR2 FRNRAP, per germline. CDR3 length equals 18 residues. After removal of 6 bases from V and 7 bases from J, the junction contained 15 bases not matched to a gene.

Worth noting for this clone: The junction differs from germline at one of its ends, possibly a read error. This chain links TRBV25-1 with TRBJ1-2; D gene uncertain. This CDR3 comprises 9 residues. Germline lookup yields CDR1 MGHDK and CDR2 SYGVNS. This CDR3 is CASSEYPAF. The CDR3 nucleotides read TGTGCCAGCAGTGAATACCCAGCCTTC.

This clone occurred a few times. This sequence joins TRBV29-1 and TRBJ2-7; the D is unclear. Germline V lookup: CDR1 SQVTM, CDR2 ANQGSEA. V was shortened by 4 bases and J by 0 bases, with 7 bases between the two germline ends. The CDR3 consists of 12 residues. The CDR3 here is CSVVSSSYEQYF. In nucleotides, the CDR3 is TGCAGCGTTGTCAGCAGCTCCTACGAGCAGTACTTC.

This clone was observed a few times. This chain links TRBV29-1 with TRBJ2-7, with 10 bases identical to TRBD2. The germline gives CDR1 SQVTM, CDR2 ANQGSEA. After removal of 3 bases from V and 0 bases from J, the junction contained 5 bases not matched to a gene. The CDR3 is 15 residues long. CDR3 sequence (DNA): TGCAGCGTTGAGGGAACTAGCGGGGACTCCTACGAGCAGTACTTC. As protein: CSVEGTSGDSYEQYF.

This clone has more than one count but fewer than ten. The chain combines TRBV29-1 with TRBJ1-1; 7 positions agree with TRBD1. The germline gives CDR1 SQVTM, CDR2 ANQGSEA. This CDR3 is built from 13 residues. Trimming at V came to 7 bases and at J to 0 bases, leaving 5 bases not matched to a gene. In DNA, the CDR3 is TGCAGCGCTGTGGGACAGCTGAACACTGAAGCTTTCTTT. This sequence encodes CSAVGQLNTEAFF.

The V gene is TRBV29-1, the J gene TRBJ2-7; D may correspond to TRBD1 or TRBD2 (5 bases each). Per germline, CDR1 SQVTM and CDR2 ANQGSEA. This CDR3 is built from 16 residues. Trimming cost V 4 bases and J 5 bases, with 24 bases left between them. The DNA of the CDR3 is TGCAGCGTTGGTCGGGTGCAGGGAGCAAGTGACAACGAGCAGTACTTC. Encoded protein: CSVGRVQGASDNEQYF.

At least ten counts were recorded for this clone. The rearrangement joins TRBV15 to TRBJ2-3, with D possibly TRBD2 on 6 matching bases. From germline, CDR1 is LNHNV and CDR2 YYDKDF (reference sequence). The CDR3 is 15 residues long. V lost 1 base and J lost 6, with 14 bases in between. DNA of the CDR3: TGTGCCACCAGCAGAGGAGAGGGGAGGTACGATACGCAGTATTTT. Amino acid sequence: CATSRGEGRYDTQYF.

The V call is TRBV29-1, the J call TRBJ1-4; no definite D call. This CDR3 region has 13 residues. V was trimmed by 4 bases and J by 8 bases, leaving 14 bases between them. Looked up from germline, CDR1 is SQVTM and CDR2 is ANQGSEA. CDR3 nucleotide sequence: TGCAGCGTTGCGGTAACGGGTGGAGAAAAACTGTTTTTT. Amino acid sequence: CSVAVTGGEKLFF.

V gene TRBV29-1 combines with J gene TRBJ1-1; possibly TRBD1 for D (5 bases). V was pared by 6 bases and J by 0 bases, with 8 bases between. The CDR3 contains 12 residues. The germline V gene has CDR1 SQVTM and CDR2 ANQGSEA. The CDR3 bases are TGCAGCGTGAAGGGGATGAACACTGAAGCTTTCTTT. As protein: CSVKGMNTEAFF.

The chain uses TRBV25-1 and TRBJ2-7; D is undetermined. V lost 3 bases and J 7 bases, leaving 13 bases between the germline ends. Germline CDR1 MGHDK, CDR2 SYGVNS. This CDR3 is 13 amino acids long. The CDR3 nucleotides are TGTGCCAGCAGTGAGGTAGCCTTGGAGGAGCAGTACTTC. Its translation: CASSEVALEEQYF.

The rearrangement uses TRBV27 and TRBJ1-6; D gene ambiguous. CDR1 is MNHEY and CDR2 is SMNVEV in the germline V gene (reference sequence). The CDR3 extends over 14 amino acids. The V gene lost 0 bases and the J gene lost 5 bases, with 5 bases spanning the gap. The CDR3 is CASSLSRNNSPLHF. CDR3 coding DNA: TGTGCCAGCAGTTTATCACGGAATAATTCACCCCTCCACTTT.

CDR3 loop: CASSASGPYNEQFF. CDR3 nucleotide sequence: TGTGCCAGCAGCGCTAGCGGCCCCTACAATGAGCAGTTCTTC. The rearrangement links TRBV14 to TRBJ2-1, with 7 bases that match TRBD2. CDR1 and CDR2 (germline): SGHDN, FVKESK. This CDR3 has 14 amino acids. With 5 bases clipped from V and 2 bases from J, the junction kept 3 bases outside the gene matches.

V and J are TRBV19 and TRBJ1-1, with D unresolved. CDR1 and CDR2 from the germline V gene are LNHDA and SQIVND (reference sequence). Trimming took off 0 bases at V and 5 bases at J, with 7 bases between the two ends. The CDR3 has 13 amino acids. CDR3 sequence: CASSIDRRTEAFF. In DNA, the CDR3 is TGTGCCAGTAGTATAGACAGGAGGACTGAAGCTTTCTTT.

The rearrangement uses TRBV29-1 and TRBJ2-2; tentatively, D is TRBD1 (7 bases). Per the germline V gene, CDR1 is SQVTM and CDR2 is ANQGSEA. V lost 7 bases, J lost 4 bases, and 16 bases lay in between. The CDR3 runs 14 residues. The CDR3 loop reads CSGRRGLVTGELFF. The CDR3 coding sequence is TGCAGCGGACGGAGGGGGCTAGTCACCGGGGAGCTGTTTTTT.

The V and J genes are TRBV6-5 and TRBJ1-6; 8 nucleotides line up with TRBD1. The V segment lost 6 bases and the J segment 6 bases; nucleotides outside the gene matches: 7. Germline CDR1 reads MNHEY; CDR2 reads SVGAGI. CDR3 size: 15 residues. This CDR3 reads CASREPTGVNSPLHF. CDR3 sequence (DNA): TGTGCCAGCAGGGAACCGACAGGGGTTAATTCACCCCTCCACTTT.

This chain connects TRBV5-1 to TRBJ1-1; unclear D gene. Germline CDR1 reads SGHRS; CDR2 reads YFSETQ. Trimming removed 3 bases at V and 8 bases at J, with 5 bases between. CDR3 length: 10 residues. In DNA, the CDR3 is TGCGCCAGCAGCTCAGAAGAAGCTTTCTTT. It encodes CASSSEEAFF.